The 20 T cell receptor beta chains listed next were all sequenced from one sample in a study of cytomegalovirus exposure and HLA in healthy donors. Clones were sequenced by immunoSEQ multiplex PCR, and TCRdb holds only the in-frame ones, with some missing. The sample holds hundreds of thousands of clones, roughly 91% seen once. The specimen sequenced was PBMCs. These TCRs come from a young woman in good health and CMV-seropositive.

V usage is TRBV6-6 and J usage is TRBJ2-2; possibly TRBD1 for D (6 bases). The CDR3 has 12 residues. The ends were cut back, 5 bases at V and 5 bases at J, with 6 bases in the middle. From germline, CDR1 is MNHNY and CDR2 SVGAGI (reference sequence). The CDR3 loop reads CASSQGTGELFF. The CDR3 region has the DNA TGTGCCAGCAGTCAGGGGACCGGGGAGCTGTTTTTT.

The chain joins TRBV5-4 to TRBJ2-3, with 8 bases that match TRBD1. CDR1 is SGHNT, CDR2 YYREEE, per germline (reference sequence). The CDR3 loop spans 14 amino acids. J gave up 4 bases and V 0 bases, and 1 base lay outside the gene matches. In DNA, the CDR3 is TGTGCCAGCAGCTTGGAACAGGGGGCAGATACGCAGTATTTT. It codes for CASSLEQGADTQYF.

The rearrangement joins TRBV14 to TRBJ2-7; D not certain. The CDR3 runs 17 residues. Trimming cost V 4 bases and J 0 bases, with 19 bases left between them. Germline V gene lookup returns CDR1 SGHDN and CDR2 FVKESK. CDR3 bases: TGTGCCAGCAGCCCGGGTCTGACGTTAATGAGCTCCTACGAGCAGTACTTC. It translates to CASSPGLTLMSSYEQYF.

This rearrangement joins TRBV2 to TRBJ1-1; TRBD1 might be the D (6 bases). V gave up 0 bases and J gave up 12 bases, with 26 bases separating them. The CDR3 loop spans 17 amino acids. Per the germline V gene, CDR1 is SNHLY and CDR2 is FYNNEI. The CDR3 loop is CASSEALFVTGQEDTFF. The CDR3 DNA follows: TGTGCCAGCAGTGAAGCGCTTTTTGTAACGGGACAAGAGGATACTTTCTTT.

This CDR3 is CASSSSRQGPGTGELFF. The DNA of the CDR3 is TGTGCCAGCAGCAGCAGCCGACAGGGTCCTGGCACCGGGGAGCTGTTTTTT. V and J are TRBV11-3 and TRBJ2-2; 7 bases are a match to TRBD1. This CDR3 is built from 17 residues. Germline loops: CDR1 SGHNT, CDR2 YENEEA. The V gene end was trimmed by 5 bases and the J gene end by 4 bases; junction bases not matched to a gene: 13.

The gene calls are TRBV6-1 and TRBJ1-5; 7 bases fit TRBD1. The trim removed 4 bases at V and 7 bases at J, leaving 13 bases unmatched. The CDR3 length is 16 residues. The germline V gene has CDR1 MNHNS and CDR2 SASEGT. CDR3 loop: CASSGSGRGLRQPQHF. CDR3 DNA: TGTGCCAGCAGTGGTTCGGGAAGGGGGCTACGACAGCCCCAGCATTTT.

This CDR3 is CASSYPTGHSNQPQHF. CDR3 DNA sequence: TGTGCCAGCAGTTACCCGACAGGCCATAGCAATCAGCCCCAGCATTTT. V is TRBV6-6 and J is TRBJ1-5; possible D gene TRBD1, 6 bases. The V and J ends lost 2 bases and 0 bases respectively, with 11 bases between them. CDR3 length: 16 amino acids. CDR1 MNHNY and CDR2 SVGAGI come from the germline V gene (reference sequence).

This chain joins TRBV25-1 and TRBJ2-2; D may be TRBD2 (5 bases). The CDR3 length is 15 residues. The germline V gene has CDR1 MGHDK and CDR2 SYGVNS. V was pared by 2 bases and J by 4 bases, with 11 bases between. Written as DNA, the CDR3 is TGTGCCAGCAGTGAAACTTTGGGAGTCACCGGGGAGCTGTTTTTT. It translates to CASSETLGVTGELFF.

This chain connects TRBV19 to TRBJ2-7; no reliable D call. CDR1 is LNHDA and CDR2 is SQIVND in the germline V gene (reference sequence). This CDR3 has 15 residues. The V gene lost 4 bases and the J gene lost 3 bases, with 16 bases spanning the gap. DNA for the CDR3: TGTGCCAGTAGTACGGGTACGGCAAGGTACTACGAGCAGTACTTC. Its protein product is CASSTGTARYYEQYF.

The chain links TRBV7-9 to TRBJ1-4; perhaps TRBD1 as D (5 bases). The CDR3 contains 15 residues. CDR1 is SEHNR and CDR2 is FQNEAQ in the germline V gene (reference sequence). Trimming took 8 bases from V and 7 from J, leaving 20 bases between them. The CDR3 sequence: CASSSWGYVLEKLFF. As DNA, the CDR3 is TGTGCCAGCTCATCCTGGGGCTACGTTCTTGAAAAACTGTTTTTT.

The rearrangement links TRBV5-4 to TRBJ1-3; D gene unclear. The CDR3 is made up of 14 amino acids. V was cut by 1 base and J by 1 base, with 6 bases left in between. Germline V CDR1 and CDR2: SGHNT, YYREEE (reference sequence). CDR3 sequence: CASSLRGSGNTIYF. CDR3 sequence (DNA): TGTGCCAGCAGCTTGAGAGGGTCTGGAAACACCATATATTTT.

The chain uses TRBV27 and TRBJ2-1; D is undetermined. The CDR3 is 14 amino acids. Germline V gene data show CDR1 as MNHEY and CDR2 as SMNVEV (reference sequence). The V gene lost 5 bases and the J gene lost 8 bases, with 16 bases spanning the gap. CDR3 residues: CASSIISRFYEQFF. The CDR3 DNA is TGTGCCAGCAGTATAATTTCTCGTTTTTATGAGCAGTTCTTC.

The CDR3 sequence is CASSPTSNLRSEQFF. CDR3 DNA: TGTGCCAGCAGCCCCACAAGTAATCTACGGAGTGAGCAGTTCTTC. J is TRBJ2-1 and V is TRBV7-6, with D unclear. CDR1 is SGHVS and CDR2 is FNYEAQ in the germline V gene. V was pared by 5 bases and J by 9 bases, with 20 bases between. The CDR3 totals 15 residues.

V gene TRBV27 combines with J gene TRBJ2-7; D may be TRBD1 (5 bases). The germline CDR1 and CDR2 sequences are MNHEY and SMNVEV (reference sequence). The V gene lost 5 bases and the J gene lost 4 bases, with 9 bases spanning the gap. The CDR3 is 12 amino acids. CDR3 DNA: TGTGCCAGCAGTCCCTCAGGGTACGAGCAGTACTTC. This gives the protein CASSPSGYEQYF.

The chain recombines TRBV9 with TRBJ2-2; D not certain. From germline, CDR1 is SGDLS and CDR2 YYNGEE. The CDR3 runs to 13 residues. The V end was cut by 3 bases, the J end by 5 bases, with 8 bases between. The CDR3 DNA follows: TGTGCCAGCAGCGGATCAGTTACCGGGGAGCTGTTTTTT. Amino acid sequence: CASSGSVTGELFF.

This chain uses TRBV7-2 with TRBJ2-7, with D possibly being TRBD1 (6 bases). CDR1 is SGHTA, CDR2 FQGNSA, per germline. The CDR3 consists of 15 residues. Trimming took 5 bases from V and 3 from J, leaving 17 bases between them. CDR3 region: CASSRGGSQSYEQYF. CDR3 DNA: TGTGCCAGCAGCCGAGGGGGAAGCCAGAGCTACGAGCAGTACTTC.

J is TRBJ2-3 and V is TRBV19; D uncertain. Germline lookup yields CDR1 LNHDA and CDR2 SQIVND (reference sequence). The CDR3 has 14 residues. The V end was cut by 6 bases, the J end by 1 base, with 11 bases between. CDR3 DNA: TGTGCCAGTAGCGGGTCCCGAGGCACAGATACGCAGTATTTT. This encodes CASSGSRGTDTQYF.

This rearrangement joins TRBV5-5 to TRBJ2-7; D ambiguous. V was shortened by 6 bases and J by 3 bases, with 13 bases between the two germline ends. This CDR3 spans 13 amino acids. Germline loops: CDR1 SGHKS, CDR2 YYEKEE (reference sequence). CDR3 residues: CASTISQSYEQYF. The CDR3, as DNA: TGTGCCAGCACCATTAGCCAGAGCTACGAGCAGTACTTC.

The CDR3 sequence is CASSQPRTGIEQYF. The CDR3 nucleotides read TGCGCCAGCAGCCAGCCACGGACAGGGATCGAGCAGTACTTC. This chain joins TRBV4-1 and TRBJ2-7; 8 bases agree with TRBD1. After removal of 3 bases from V and 6 bases from J, the junction contained 7 bases not matched to a gene. The CDR3 is 14 residues long. CDR1 and CDR2 (germline): MGHRA, YSYEKL.

The genes are TRBV9 and TRBJ1-2, with D perhaps matching TRBD1 (6 bases). The CDR3 has 17 residues. Germline CDR1 SGDLS, CDR2 YYNGEE. Trimming took 2 bases from V and 11 from J, leaving 28 bases between them. CDR3 sequence: CASSVSARGSLYVGYTF. The CDR3 DNA follows: TGTGCCAGCAGCGTTTCGGCCAGGGGATCCCTCTATGTTGGTTACACCTTC.